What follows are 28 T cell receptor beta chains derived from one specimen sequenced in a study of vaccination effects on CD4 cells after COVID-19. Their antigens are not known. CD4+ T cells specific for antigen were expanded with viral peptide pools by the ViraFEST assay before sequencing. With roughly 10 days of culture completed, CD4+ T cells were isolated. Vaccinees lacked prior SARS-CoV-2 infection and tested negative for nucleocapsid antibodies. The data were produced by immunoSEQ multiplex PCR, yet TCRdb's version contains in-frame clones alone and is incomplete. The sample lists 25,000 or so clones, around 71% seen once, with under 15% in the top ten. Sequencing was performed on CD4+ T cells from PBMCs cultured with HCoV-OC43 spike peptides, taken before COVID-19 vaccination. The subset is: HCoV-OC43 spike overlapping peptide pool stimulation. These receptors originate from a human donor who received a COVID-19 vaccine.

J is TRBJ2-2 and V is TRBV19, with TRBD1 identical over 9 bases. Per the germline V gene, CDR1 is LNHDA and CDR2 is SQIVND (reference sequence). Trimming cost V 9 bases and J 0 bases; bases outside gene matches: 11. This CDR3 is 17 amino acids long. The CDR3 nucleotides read TGTGCCAGCCACCCTTATACAGGGGGCCCGAACACCGGGGAGCTGTTTTTT. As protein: CASHPYTGGPNTGELFF. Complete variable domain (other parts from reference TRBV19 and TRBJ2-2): DGGITQSPKYLFRKEGQNVTLSCEQNLNHDAMYWYRQDPGQGLRLIYYSQIVNDFQKGDIAEGYSVSREKKESFPLTVTSAQKNPTAFYLCASHPYTGGPNTGELFFGEGSRLTVL.

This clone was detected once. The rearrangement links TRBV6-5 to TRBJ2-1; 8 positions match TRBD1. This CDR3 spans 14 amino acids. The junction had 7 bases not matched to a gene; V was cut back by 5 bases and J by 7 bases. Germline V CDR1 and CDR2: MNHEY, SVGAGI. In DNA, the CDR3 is TGTGCCAGCAGTCGGTGGACAGGGAGGAATGAGCAGTTCTTC. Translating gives CASSRWTGRNEQFF.

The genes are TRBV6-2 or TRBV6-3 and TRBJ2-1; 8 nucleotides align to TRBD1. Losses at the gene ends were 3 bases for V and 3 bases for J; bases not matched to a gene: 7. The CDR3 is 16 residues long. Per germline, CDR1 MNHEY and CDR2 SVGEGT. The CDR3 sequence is CASSYTGTGLYNEQFF. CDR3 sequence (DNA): TGTGCCAGCAGTTATACCGGGACAGGCCTCTACAATGAGCAGTTCTTC.

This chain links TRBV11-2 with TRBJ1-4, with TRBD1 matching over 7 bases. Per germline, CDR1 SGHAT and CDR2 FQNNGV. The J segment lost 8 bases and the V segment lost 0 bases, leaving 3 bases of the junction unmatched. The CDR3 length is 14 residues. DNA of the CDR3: TGTGCCAGCAGCTTAGACAGGGGGAGCGAAAAACTGTTTTTT. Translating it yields CASSLDRGSEKLFF.

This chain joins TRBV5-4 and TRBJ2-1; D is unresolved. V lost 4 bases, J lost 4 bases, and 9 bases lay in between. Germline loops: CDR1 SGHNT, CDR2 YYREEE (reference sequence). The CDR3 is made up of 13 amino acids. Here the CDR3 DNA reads TGTGCCAGCAGCCACCGGGTTTACAATGAGCAGTTCTTC. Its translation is CASSHRVYNEQFF.

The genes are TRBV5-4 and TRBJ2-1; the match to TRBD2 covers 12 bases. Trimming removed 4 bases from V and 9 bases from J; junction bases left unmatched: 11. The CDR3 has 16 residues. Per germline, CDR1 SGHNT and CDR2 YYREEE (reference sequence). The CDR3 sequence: CASSRTSGGLVVEQFF. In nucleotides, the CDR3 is TGTGCCAGCAGCCGCACTAGCGGGGGGCTTGTTGTTGAGCAGTTCTTC.

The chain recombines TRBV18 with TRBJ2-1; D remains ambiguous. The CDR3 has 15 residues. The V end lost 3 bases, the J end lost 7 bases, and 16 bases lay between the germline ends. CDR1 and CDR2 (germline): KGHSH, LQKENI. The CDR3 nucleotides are TGTGCCAGCTCACCGCCGCAGCGCCGTGGGAATGAGCAGTTCTTC. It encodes CASSPPQRRGNEQFF. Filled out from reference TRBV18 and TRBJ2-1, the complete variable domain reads NAGVMQNPRHLVRRRGQEARLRCSPMKGHSHVYWYRQLPEEGLKFMVYLQKENIIDESGMPKERFSAEFPKEGPSILRIQQVVRGDSAAYFCASSPPQRRGNEQFFGPGTRLTVL.

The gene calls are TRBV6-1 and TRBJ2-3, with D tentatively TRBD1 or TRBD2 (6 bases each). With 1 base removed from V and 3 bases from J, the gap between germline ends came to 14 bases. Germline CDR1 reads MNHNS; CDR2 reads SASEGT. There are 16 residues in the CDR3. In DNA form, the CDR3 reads TGTGCCAGCAGTGAAGGGGGGGCGGTTTGGACAGATACGCAGTATTTT. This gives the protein CASSEGGAVWTDTQYF.

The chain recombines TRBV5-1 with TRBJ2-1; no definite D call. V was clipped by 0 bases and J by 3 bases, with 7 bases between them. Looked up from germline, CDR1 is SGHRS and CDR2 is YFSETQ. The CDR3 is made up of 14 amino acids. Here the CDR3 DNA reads TGCGCCAGCAGCTTGGGCGGAGACTACAATGAGCAGTTCTTC. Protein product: CASSLGGDYNEQFF.

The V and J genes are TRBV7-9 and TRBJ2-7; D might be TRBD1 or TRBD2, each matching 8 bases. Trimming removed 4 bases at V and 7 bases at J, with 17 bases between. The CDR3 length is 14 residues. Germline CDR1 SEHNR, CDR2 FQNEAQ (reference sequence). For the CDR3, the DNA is TGTGCCAGCAGCTCCTGGACAGGGACTAGTGAGCAGTACTTC. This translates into CASSSWTGTSEQYF.

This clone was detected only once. As DNA, the CDR3 is TGTGCCAGAAGCCACCCGACGAACACTGAAGCTTTCTTT. As protein: CARSHPTNTEAFF. The chain employs TRBV5-3 and TRBJ1-1; D not resolved. TRBV5-3 is an open reading frame whose function is uncertain. V dropped 4 bases and J dropped 1 base, with 8 bases sitting between them. The CDR3 has 13 residues.

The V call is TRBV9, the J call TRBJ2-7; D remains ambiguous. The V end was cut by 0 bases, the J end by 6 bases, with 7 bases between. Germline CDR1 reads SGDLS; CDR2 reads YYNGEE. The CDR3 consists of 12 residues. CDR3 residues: CASSVATGEQYF. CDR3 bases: TGTGCCAGCAGCGTAGCCACGGGCGAGCAGTACTTC.

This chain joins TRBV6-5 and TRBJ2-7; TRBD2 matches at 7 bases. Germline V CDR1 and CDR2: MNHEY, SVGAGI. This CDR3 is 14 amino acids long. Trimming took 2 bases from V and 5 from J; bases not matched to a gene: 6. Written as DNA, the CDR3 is TGTGCCAGCAGTTACGGCGGGAGTATCGACGAGCAGTACTTC. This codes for CASSYGGSIDEQYF.

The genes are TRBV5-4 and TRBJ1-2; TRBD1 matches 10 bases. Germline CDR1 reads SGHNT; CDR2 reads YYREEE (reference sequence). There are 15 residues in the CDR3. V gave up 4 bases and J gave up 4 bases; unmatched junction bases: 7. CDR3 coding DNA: TGTGCCAGCAGCGCTGACAGGGGGCGAGGCTATGGCTACACCTTC. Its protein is CASSADRGRGYGYTF.

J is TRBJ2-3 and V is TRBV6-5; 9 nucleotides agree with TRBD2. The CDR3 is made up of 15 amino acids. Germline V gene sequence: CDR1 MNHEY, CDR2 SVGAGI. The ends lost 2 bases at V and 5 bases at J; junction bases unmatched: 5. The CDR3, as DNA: TGTGCCAGCAGTTACAGCGGGAGGACGAGAGATACGCAGTATTTT. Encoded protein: CASSYSGRTRDTQYF.

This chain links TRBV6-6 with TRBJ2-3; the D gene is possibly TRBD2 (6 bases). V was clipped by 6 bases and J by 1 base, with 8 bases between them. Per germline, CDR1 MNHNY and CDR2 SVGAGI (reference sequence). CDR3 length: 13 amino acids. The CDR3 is CASRGGGTDTQYF. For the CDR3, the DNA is TGTGCCAGCAGGGGAGGCGGCACAGATACGCAGTATTTT.

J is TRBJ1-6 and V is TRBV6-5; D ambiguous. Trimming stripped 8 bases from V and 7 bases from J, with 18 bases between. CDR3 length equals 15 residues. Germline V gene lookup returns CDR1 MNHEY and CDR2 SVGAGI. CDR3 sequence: CASLYTVSMNSPLHF. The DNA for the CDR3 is TGTGCCAGCCTCTACACCGTCAGTATGAATTCACCCCTCCACTTT.

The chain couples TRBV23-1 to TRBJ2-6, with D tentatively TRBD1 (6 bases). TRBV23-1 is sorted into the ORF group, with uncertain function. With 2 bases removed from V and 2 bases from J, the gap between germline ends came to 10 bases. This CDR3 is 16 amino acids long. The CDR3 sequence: CASSQQNRAGANVLTF. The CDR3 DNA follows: TGCGCCAGCAGTCAACAGAACAGGGCTGGGGCCAACGTCCTGACTTTC.

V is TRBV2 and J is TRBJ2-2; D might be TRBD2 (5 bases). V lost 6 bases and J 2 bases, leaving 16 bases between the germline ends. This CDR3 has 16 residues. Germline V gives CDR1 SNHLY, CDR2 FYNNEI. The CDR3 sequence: CASSIEGTTNTGELFF. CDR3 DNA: TGTGCCAGCAGCATTGAGGGAACAACCAACACCGGGGAGCTGTTTTTT. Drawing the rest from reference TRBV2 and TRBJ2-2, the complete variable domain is EPEVTQTPSHQVTQMGQEVILRCVPISNHLYFYWYRQILGQKVEFLVSFYNNEISEKSEIFDDQFSVERPDGSNFTLKIRSTKLEDSAMYFCASSIEGTTNTGELFFGEGSRLTVL.

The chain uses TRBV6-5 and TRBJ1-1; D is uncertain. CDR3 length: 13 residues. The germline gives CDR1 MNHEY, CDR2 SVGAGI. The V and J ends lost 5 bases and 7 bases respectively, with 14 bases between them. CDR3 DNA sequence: TGTGCCAGCAGTCCGAGGGCAGATCGTGAAGCTTTCTTT. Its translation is CASSPRADREAFF.

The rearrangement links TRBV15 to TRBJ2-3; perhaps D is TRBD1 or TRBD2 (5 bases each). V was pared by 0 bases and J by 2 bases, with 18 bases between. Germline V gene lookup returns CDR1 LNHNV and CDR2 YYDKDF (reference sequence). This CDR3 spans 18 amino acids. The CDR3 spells CATSRDLGAGINTDTQYF. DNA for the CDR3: TGTGCCACCAGCAGAGATCTGGGAGCAGGGATTAACACAGATACGCAGTATTTT.

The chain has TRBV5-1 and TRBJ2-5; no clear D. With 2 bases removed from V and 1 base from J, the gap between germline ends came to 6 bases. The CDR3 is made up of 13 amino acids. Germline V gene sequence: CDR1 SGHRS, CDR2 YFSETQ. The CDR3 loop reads CASSFDGQETQYF. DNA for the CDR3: TGCGCCAGCAGCTTCGACGGCCAAGAGACCCAGTACTTC. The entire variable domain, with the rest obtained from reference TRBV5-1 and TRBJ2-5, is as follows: KAGVTQTPRYLIKTRGQQVTLSCSPISGHRSVSWYQQTPGQGLQFLFEYFSETQRNKGNFPGRFSGRQFSNSRSEMNVSTLELGDSALYLCASSFDGQETQYFGPGTRLLVL.

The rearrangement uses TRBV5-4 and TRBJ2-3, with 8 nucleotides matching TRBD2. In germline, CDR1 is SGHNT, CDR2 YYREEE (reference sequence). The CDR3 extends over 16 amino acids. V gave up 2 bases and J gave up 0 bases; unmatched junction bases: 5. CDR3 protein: CASSFRLATSTDTQYF. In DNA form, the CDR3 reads TGTGCCAGCAGCTTTCGACTAGCGACTAGCACAGATACGCAGTATTTT.

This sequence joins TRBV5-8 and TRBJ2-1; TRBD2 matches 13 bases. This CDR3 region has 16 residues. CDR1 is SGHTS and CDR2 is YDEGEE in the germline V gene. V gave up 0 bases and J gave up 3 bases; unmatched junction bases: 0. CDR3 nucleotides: TGTGCCAGCAGCTTGGGGACTAGCGGGGGCTACAATGAGCAGTTCTTC. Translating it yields CASSLGTSGGYNEQFF.

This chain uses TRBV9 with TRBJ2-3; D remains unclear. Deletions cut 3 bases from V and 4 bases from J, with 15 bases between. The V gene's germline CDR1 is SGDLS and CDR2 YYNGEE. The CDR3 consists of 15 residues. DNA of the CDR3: TGTGCCAGCAGCGAAAGGGCCTATCAGTCAGATACGCAGTATTTT. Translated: CASSERAYQSDTQYF.

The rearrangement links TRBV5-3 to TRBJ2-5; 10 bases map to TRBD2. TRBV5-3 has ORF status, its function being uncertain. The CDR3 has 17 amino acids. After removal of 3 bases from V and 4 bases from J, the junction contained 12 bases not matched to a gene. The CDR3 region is CARSSGASGGLGETQYF. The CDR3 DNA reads TGTGCCAGAAGCTCGGGGGCTAGCGGGGGATTAGGAGAGACCCAGTACTTC.

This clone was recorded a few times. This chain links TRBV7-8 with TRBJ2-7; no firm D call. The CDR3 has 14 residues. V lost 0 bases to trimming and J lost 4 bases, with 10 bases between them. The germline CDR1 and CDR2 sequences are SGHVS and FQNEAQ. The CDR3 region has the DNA TGTGCCAGCAGCTTAGCCCCCCAGATTTACGAGCAGTACTTC. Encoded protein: CASSLAPQIYEQYF. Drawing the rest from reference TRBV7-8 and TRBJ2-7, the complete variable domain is GAGVSQSPRYKVAKRGQDVALRCDPISGHVSLFWYQQALGQGPEFLTYFQNEAQLDKSGLPSDRFFAERPEGSVSTLKIQRTQQEDSAVYLCASSLAPQIYEQYFGPGTRLTVT.

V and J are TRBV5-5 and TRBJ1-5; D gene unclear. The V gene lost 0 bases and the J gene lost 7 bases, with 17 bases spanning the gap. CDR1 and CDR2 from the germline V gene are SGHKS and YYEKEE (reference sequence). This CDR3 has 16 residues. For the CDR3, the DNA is TGTGCCAGCAGCTTGGCCCCGGGGTCTCTCAGCCAGCCCCAGCATTTT. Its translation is CASSLAPGSLSQPQHF.